The clone carrying this TCR beta chain is a singleton in its sample. The antigen is unknown. The CDR3 covers 12 residues. The junction had 4 bases not matched to a gene; V was cut back by 6 bases and J by 2 bases. CDR1 is SQVTM, CDR2 ANQGSEA, per germline. This record belongs to a study of CD8+CD57+ T cells in acquired aplastic anemia. Whole-study context: On average, sorted CD4+ and CD8+ cells gave approximately 3 ug of DNA. Sequencing produced an average of roughly 11 million reads per healthy donor for CD4+ cells. Overall study findings and caveats: No significant patient-versus-control difference appeared in CD8+ Simpson's diversity. Approximately 30 was the count of CD8+ CDR3 sequences that patients shared with controls.

Researchers used genomic DNA as the template to profile TCR beta VDJ and CDR3. TCRdb ran MiXCR on the reads and lists one entry per CDR3 protein. Found here are over 150,000 distinct CDR3 sequences, around 40% of them singletons; the top ten hold about 1.1%. This clonotype originated in a human donor in good health. The sequencing input was sorted CD4+, CD8+, or CD8+CD57+ T cells (not recorded which) from PBMCs. The chain links TRBV29-1 to TRBJ2-7, with 7 bases fitting TRBD1. The CDR3 DNA follows: TGCAGCGTGGGCCAGGGGGCCTACGAGCAGTACTTC. Its protein is CSVGQGAYEQYF.